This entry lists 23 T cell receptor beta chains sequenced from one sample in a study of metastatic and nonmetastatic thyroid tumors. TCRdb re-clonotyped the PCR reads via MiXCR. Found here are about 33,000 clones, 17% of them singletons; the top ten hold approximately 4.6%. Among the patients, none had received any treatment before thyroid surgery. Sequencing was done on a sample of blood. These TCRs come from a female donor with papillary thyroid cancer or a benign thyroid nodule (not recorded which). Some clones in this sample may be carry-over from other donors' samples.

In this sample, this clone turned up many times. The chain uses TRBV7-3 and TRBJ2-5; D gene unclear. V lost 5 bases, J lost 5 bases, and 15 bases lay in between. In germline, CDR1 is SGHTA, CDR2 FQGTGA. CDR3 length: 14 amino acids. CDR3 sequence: CASSRGGLGETQYF. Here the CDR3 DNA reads TGTGCCAGCAGCCGAGGTGGCCTGGGCGAGACCCAGTACTTC.

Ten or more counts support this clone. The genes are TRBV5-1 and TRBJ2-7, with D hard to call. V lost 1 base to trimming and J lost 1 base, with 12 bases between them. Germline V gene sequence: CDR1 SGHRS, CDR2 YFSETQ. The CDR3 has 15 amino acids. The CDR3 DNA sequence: TGCGCCAGCAGCTTGAGTTTAACGGGTTCCTACGAGCAGTACTTC. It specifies CASSLSLTGSYEQYF.

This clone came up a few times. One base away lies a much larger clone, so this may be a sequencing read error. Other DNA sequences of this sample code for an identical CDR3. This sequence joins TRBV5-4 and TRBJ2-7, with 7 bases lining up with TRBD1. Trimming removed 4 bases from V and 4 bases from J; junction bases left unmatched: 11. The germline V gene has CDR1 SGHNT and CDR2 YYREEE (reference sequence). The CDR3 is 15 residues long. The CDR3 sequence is CASSDRQGGTYEQYF. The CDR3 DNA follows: TGTGCCAGCAGCGACAGACAGGGTGGTACTTACGAGCAGTACTTC.

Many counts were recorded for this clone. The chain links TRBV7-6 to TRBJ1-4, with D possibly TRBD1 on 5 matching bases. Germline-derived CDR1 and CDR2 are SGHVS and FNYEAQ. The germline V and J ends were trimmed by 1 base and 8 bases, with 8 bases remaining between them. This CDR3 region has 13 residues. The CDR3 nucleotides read TGTGCCAGCAGCTTAGGTGGGGGGGAAAAACTGTTTTTT. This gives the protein CASSLGGGEKLFF. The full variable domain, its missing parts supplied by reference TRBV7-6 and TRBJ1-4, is GAGVSQSPRYKVTKRGQDVALRCDPISGHVSLYWYRQALGQGPEFLTYFNYEAQQDKSGLPNDRFSAERPEGSISTLTIQRTEQRDSAMYRCASSLGGGEKLFFGSGTQLSVL.

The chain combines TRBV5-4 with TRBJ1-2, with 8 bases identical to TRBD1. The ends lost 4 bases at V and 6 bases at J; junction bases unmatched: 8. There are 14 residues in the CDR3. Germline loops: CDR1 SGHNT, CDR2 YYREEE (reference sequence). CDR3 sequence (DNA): TGTGCCAGCAGCATAGATCAGGGGGCAGATGGCTACACCTTC. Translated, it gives CASSIDQGADGYTF.

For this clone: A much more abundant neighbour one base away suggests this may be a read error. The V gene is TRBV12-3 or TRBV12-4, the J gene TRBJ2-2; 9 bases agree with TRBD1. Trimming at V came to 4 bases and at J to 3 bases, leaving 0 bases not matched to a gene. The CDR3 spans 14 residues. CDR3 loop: CASSWTGDTGELFF. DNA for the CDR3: TGTGCCAGCAGTTGGACAGGGGACACCGGGGAGCTGTTTTTT.

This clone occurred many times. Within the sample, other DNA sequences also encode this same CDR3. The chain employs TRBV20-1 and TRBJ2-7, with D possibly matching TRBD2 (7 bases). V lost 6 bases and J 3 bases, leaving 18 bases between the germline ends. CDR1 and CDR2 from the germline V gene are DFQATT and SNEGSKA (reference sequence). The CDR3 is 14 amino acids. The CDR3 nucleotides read TGCAGTGCACGGGGGGTGGCCAGGGGCTACGAGCAGTACTTC. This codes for CSARGVARGYEQYF.

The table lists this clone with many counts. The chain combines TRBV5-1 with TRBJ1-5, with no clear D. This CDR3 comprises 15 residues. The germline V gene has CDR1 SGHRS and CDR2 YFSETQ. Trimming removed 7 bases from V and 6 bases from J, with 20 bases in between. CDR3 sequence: CASPQVGSFSQPQHF. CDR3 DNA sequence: TGCGCCAGCCCCCAGGTAGGGTCATTTTCTCAGCCCCAGCATTTT.

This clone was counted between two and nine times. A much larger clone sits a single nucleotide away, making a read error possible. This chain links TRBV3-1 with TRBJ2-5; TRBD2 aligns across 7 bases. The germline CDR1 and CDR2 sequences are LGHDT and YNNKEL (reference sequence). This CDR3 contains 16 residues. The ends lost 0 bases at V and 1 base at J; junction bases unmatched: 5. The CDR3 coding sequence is TGTGCCAGCAGCCAAGATGTGCCGGGGGGCCAAGAGACCCAGTACTTC. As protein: CASSQDVPGGQETQYF.

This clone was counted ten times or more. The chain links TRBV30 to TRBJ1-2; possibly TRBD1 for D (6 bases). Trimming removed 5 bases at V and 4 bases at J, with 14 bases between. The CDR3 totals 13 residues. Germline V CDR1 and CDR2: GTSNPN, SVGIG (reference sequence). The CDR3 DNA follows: TGTGCCTGGCGACAGGAACTGGGCTATGGCTACACCTTC. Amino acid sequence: CAWRQELGYGYTF. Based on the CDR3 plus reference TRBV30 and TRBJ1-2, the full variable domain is SQTIHQWPATLVQPVGSPLSLECTVEGTSNPNLYWYRQAAGRGLQLLFYSVGIGQISSEVPQNLSASRPQDRQFILSSKKLLLSDSGFYLCAWRQELGYGYTFGSGTRLTVV.

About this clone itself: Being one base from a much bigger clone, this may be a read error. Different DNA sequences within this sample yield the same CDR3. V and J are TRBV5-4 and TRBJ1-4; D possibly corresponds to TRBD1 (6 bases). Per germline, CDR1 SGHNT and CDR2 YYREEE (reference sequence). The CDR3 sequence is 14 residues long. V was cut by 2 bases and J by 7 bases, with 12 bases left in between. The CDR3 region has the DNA TGTGCCAGCAGCTTACAGGGAGGTGGTGAAAAACTGTTTTTT. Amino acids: CASSLQGGGEKLFF.

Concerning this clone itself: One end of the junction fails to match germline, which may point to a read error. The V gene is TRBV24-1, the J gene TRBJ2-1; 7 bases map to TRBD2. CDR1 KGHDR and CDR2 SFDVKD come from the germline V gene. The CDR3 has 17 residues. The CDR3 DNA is TGTGCCAACAGTGATTCGGCTAGCGGAGGTAGAGAGAATGAGCAGTTCTTC. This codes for CANSDSASGGRENEQFF.

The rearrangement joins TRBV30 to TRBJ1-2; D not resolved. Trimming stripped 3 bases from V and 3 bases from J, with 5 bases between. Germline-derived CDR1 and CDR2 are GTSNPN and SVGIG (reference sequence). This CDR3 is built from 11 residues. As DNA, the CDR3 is TGTGCCTGGAGCTTGGACTATGGCTACACCTTC. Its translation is CAWSLDYGYTF.

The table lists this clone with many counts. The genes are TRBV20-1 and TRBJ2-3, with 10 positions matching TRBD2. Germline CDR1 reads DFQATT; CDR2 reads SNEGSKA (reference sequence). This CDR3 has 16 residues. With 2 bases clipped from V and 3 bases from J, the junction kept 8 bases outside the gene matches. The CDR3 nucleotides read TGCAGTGCTAGACTGGCTAGCGGGAGTACAACAGATACGCAGTATTTT. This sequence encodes CSARLASGSTTDTQYF.

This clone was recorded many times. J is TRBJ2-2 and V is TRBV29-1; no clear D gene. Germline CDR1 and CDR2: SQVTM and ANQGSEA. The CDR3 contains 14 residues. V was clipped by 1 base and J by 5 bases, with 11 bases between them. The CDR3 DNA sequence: TGCAGCGTTGAAGCAGGCCTCCGAACCGGGGAGCTGTTTTTT. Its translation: CSVEAGLRTGELFF.

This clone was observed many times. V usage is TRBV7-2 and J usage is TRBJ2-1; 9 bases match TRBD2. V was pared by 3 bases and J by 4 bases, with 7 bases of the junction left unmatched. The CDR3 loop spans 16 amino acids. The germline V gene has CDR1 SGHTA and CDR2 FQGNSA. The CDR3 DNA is TGTGCCAGCAGCTTCCTTGGAGCGGGAGGATACAATGAGCAGTTCTTC. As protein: CASSFLGAGGYNEQFF.

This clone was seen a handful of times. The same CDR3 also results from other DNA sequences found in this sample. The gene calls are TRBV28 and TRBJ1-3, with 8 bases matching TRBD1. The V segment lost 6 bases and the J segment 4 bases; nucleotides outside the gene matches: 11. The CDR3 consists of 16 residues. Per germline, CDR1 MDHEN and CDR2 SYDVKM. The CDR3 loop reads CASRVFAGGSGNTIYF. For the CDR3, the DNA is TGTGCCAGCAGAGTTTTTGCAGGGGGCTCCGGAAACACCATATATTTT.

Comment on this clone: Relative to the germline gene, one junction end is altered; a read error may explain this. The chain's CDR3 is CASIPPTGGMTSGYSYDQYF. As DNA, the CDR3 is TGTGCCAGCATCCCCCCAACAGGGGGGATGACTAGCGGGTACTCCTACGATCAGTACTTC. The rearrangement uses TRBV4-2 and TRBJ2-7; 10 positions agree with TRBD2. CDR1 is LGHNA and CDR2 is YNFKEQ in the germline V gene. CDR3 length equals 20 residues.

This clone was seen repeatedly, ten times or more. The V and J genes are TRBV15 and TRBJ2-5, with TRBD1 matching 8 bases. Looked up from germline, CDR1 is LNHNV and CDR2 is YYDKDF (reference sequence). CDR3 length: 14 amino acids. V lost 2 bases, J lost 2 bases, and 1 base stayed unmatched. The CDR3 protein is CATSRQGAQETQYF. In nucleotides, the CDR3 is TGTGCCACCAGCAGACAGGGGGCTCAAGAGACCCAGTACTTC. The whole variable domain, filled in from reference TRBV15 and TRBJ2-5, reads DAMVIQNPRYQVTQFGKPVTLSCSQTLNHNVMYWYQQKSSQAPKLLFHYYDKDFNNEADTPDNFQSRRPNTSFCFLDIRSPGLGDTAMYLCATSRQGAQETQYFGPGTRLLVL.

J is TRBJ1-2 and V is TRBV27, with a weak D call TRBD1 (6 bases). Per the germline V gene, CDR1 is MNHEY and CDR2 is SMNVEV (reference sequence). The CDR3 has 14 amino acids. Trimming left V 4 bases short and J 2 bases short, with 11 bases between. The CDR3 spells CASSSAGANYGYTF. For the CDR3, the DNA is TGTGCCAGCAGTTCGGCAGGGGCAAACTATGGCTACACCTTC.

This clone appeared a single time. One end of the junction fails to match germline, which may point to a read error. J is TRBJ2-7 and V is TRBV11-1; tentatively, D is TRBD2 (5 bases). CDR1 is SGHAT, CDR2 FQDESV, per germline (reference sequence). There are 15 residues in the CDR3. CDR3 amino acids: CVSSLERGRCYEQYF. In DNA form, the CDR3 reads TGTGTCAGCAGCTTAGAACGGGGTAGGTGCTACGAGCAGTACTTC.

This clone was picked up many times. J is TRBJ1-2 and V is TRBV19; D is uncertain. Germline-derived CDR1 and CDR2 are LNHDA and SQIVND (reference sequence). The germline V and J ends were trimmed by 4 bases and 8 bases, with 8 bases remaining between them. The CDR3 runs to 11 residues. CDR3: CASSTFDGYTF. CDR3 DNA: TGTGCCAGTAGTACTTTCGACGGCTACACCTTC.

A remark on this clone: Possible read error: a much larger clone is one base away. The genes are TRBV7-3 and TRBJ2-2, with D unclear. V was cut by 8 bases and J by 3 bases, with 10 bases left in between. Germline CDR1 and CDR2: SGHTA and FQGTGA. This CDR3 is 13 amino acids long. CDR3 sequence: CASARLDTGELFF. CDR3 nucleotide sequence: TGTGCCAGCGCCCGATTGGACACCGGGGAGCTGTTTTTT.